The 8 T cell receptor beta chains below come from one sample, sequenced in a study of T cell repertoires in cytomegalovirus infection. TCRdb reprocessed the reads via MiXCR and lists one record per CDR3 protein. The sample lists some 240,000 distinct CDR3 sequences; about a sixth were seen once. Material: CD8+ T cells from PBMCs. The source is a human donor in good health (CMV status not recorded). Some clones in this sample may be carry-over from other donors' samples.

The rearrangement joins TRBV9 to TRBJ2-1, with D perhaps assigned TRBD1 or TRBD2 (5 bases each). Germline V gene data show CDR1 as SGDLS and CDR2 as YYNGEE. The CDR3 is 16 residues long. The V end lost 3 bases, the J end lost 0 bases, and 13 bases lay between the germline ends. Here the CDR3 reads CASSAPGRSSYNEQFF. Here the CDR3 DNA reads TGTGCCAGCAGCGCCCCGGGGCGGTCCTCCTACAATGAGCAGTTCTTC. Based on the CDR3 plus reference TRBV9 and TRBJ2-1, the full variable domain is DSGVTQTPKHLITATGQRVTLRCSPRSGDLSVYWYQQSLDQGLQFLIQYYNGEERAKGNILERFSAQQFPDLHSELNLSSLELGDSALYFCASSAPGRSSYNEQFFGPGTRLTVL.

There are a few counts of this clonotype. This chain uses TRBV19 with TRBJ1-1; a weak D match, TRBD1 (5 bases). With 3 bases removed from V and 7 bases from J, the gap between germline ends came to 9 bases. The CDR3 consists of 12 residues. Germline V CDR1 and CDR2: LNHDA, SQIVND (reference sequence). CDR3 amino acids: CASSIRGIEAFF. CDR3 in DNA: TGTGCCAGTAGTATTCGGGGCATTGAAGCTTTCTTT.

There are a few counts of this clonotype. V and J are TRBV28 and TRBJ2-5; D not resolved. This CDR3 has 14 residues. Between the trimmed V and J ends, which lost 5 bases and 2 bases, there was a span of 12 bases. Germline-derived CDR1 and CDR2 are MDHEN and SYDVKM. CDR3 nucleotide sequence: TGTGCCAGCAGTCCCCCGGACGGACAAGAGACCCAGTACTTC. This translates into CASSPPDGQETQYF.

In its sample, this clonotype was seen many times. The CDR3 bases are TGTGCCAGCAGCTTAGGTTTTGGGTCCGGGTACGAGCAGTACTTC. As protein: CASSLGFGSGYEQYF. The rearrangement uses TRBV11-2 and TRBJ2-7, with D unclear. This CDR3 has 15 amino acids. Germline assignment: CDR1 SGHAT and CDR2 FQNNGV. Trimming cost V 1 base and J 4 bases, with 14 bases left between them.

The J gene is TRBJ2-1, the V gene TRBV5-1; TRBD2 aligns across 8 bases. CDR3 length: 15 residues. Germline V CDR1 and CDR2: SGHRS, YFSETQ. After removal of 3 bases from V and 6 bases from J, the junction contained 8 bases not matched to a gene. This CDR3 is CASSWSGTRVNEQFF. The CDR3 region has the DNA TGCGCCAGCAGCTGGTCCGGGACTAGAGTCAATGAGCAGTTCTTC.

This clonotype was detected many times. The chain couples TRBV14 to TRBJ2-7, with TRBD1 matching 7 bases. The CDR3 covers 19 residues. V lost 0 bases, J lost 4 bases, and 18 bases stayed unmatched. Germline V lookup: CDR1 SGHDN, CDR2 FVKESK. The CDR3 loop is CASSQDRPPEKGARYEQYF. CDR3 nucleotides: TGTGCCAGCAGCCAAGATCGGCCACCGGAAAAGGGGGCGCGGTACGAGCAGTACTTC. Supplemented by reference TRBV14 and TRBJ2-7, the full variable domain reads EAGVTQFPSHSVIEKGQTVTLRCDPISGHDNLYWYRRVMGKEIKFLLHFVKESKQDESGMPNNRFLAERTGGTYSTLKVQPAELEDSGVYFCASSQDRPPEKGARYEQYFGPGTRLTVT.

This clonotype was recorded a few times. The chain employs TRBV5-5 and TRBJ2-1, with 7 bases matching TRBD1. Germline V gives CDR1 SGHKS, CDR2 YYEKEE (reference sequence). This CDR3 spans 14 amino acids. V shed 4 bases and J 7 bases; nucleotides not matched to a gene: 8. This chain's CDR3 is CASSRQGLVNEQFF. The CDR3 nucleotides read TGTGCCAGCAGCCGACAGGGTCTAGTGAATGAGCAGTTCTTC.

This chain links TRBV4-1 with TRBJ2-7; D possibly corresponds to TRBD1 (6 bases). CDR1 and CDR2 from the germline V gene are MGHRA and YSYEKL. V was pared by 0 bases and J by 3 bases, with 12 bases between. This CDR3 has 15 residues. The CDR3 reads CASSQDYREYYEQYF. The DNA for the CDR3 is TGCGCCAGCAGCCAAGACTACAGGGAATACTACGAGCAGTACTTC.